This T cell receptor beta chain was sequenced during a study of control samples from healthy donors and cancer patients. Produced via immunoSEQ multiplex PCR; TCRdb's table is partial and in-frame only. The table shows some 80,000 clones, with just under 90% occurring only once. Between the trimmed V and J ends, which lost 3 bases and 2 bases, there was a span of 17 bases. The germline gives CDR1 SGHAT, CDR2 FQDESV (reference sequence). The length of the CDR3 is 16 residues. Sequenced: blood. This sequence originates from a man aged 45-65 years in good health. J is TRBJ2-7 and V is TRBV11-1; D not resolved. The CDR3 coding sequence is TGTGCCAGCAGCTTGGGAATGCTGATTTATACCTACGAGCAGTACTTC. It is translated as CASSLGMLIYTYEQYF.